The clone carrying this T cell receptor (beta chain) has a count of ten or more. This sample is part of a study of T cells after posttransplantation cyclophosphamide. TCRdb's table, derived via immunoSEQ multiplex PCR, lists solely in-frame clones and lacks some. Singletons are absent from the sample, which has roughly 32,000 clones. Between the trimmed V and J ends, which lost 7 bases and 8 bases, there was a span of 11 bases. The CDR3 is made up of 11 amino acids. Germline-derived CDR1 and CDR2 are LNHDA and SQIVND (reference sequence). This receptor was identified in a woman aged 25 to 45 in good health and a related stem cell transplant donor. The chain recombines TRBV19 with TRBJ2-5, with D maybe TRBD2 (6 bases). Sequencing was performed on PBMCs. In DNA form, the CDR3 reads TGTGCCAGTAAAGGAGGGGATACCCAGTACTTC. It encodes CASKGGDTQYF.